This T cell receptor beta chain was profiled in a study of CD8 T cells in Susac syndrome. General study points: The study conceded that relatively few individuals underwent its TCR sequencing and HLA analysis.

With regard to this clonotype: The antigen is not known.

The RNA, about 0.5 to 1 ug, was put through reverse transcription using random hexamers. MiXCR, run by TCRdb on the immunoSEQ multiplex PCR reads, gives a single entry per CDR3 protein. The table includes approximately 210,000 distinct CDR3 sequences, about 94% detected once. Germline V gives CDR1 MNHEY, CDR2 SVGAGI. CDR3 size: 15 residues. V was cut by 0 bases and J by 4 bases, with 12 bases left in between. Sequencing was carried out using CD4+ T cells from PBMCs. This receptor was taken from a human donor with Susac syndrome. This rearrangement joins TRBV6-5 to TRBJ2-5, with a weak D call TRBD2 (5 bases). The CDR3 nucleotides read TGTGCCAGCAGTTACTCGGCTAGCAAGGGAGAGACCCAGTACTTC. Its protein is CASSYSASKGETQYF.